Presented here are 21 T cell receptor beta chains from one specimen sequenced in a study of blood T cell repertoires in COVID-19. Clones were read by immunoSEQ multiplex PCR, and TCRdb kept only the in-frame ones, dropping some. The data hold more than 150,000 clones, with roughly four fifths observed a single time. The sample comprised peripheral blood. The receptors shown here come from a man between 65 and 85 years old who had recovered from COVID-19.

The chain uses TRBV5-4 and TRBJ2-5; 8 nucleotides match TRBD2. This CDR3 spans 15 amino acids. CDR1 SGHNT and CDR2 YYREEE come from the germline V gene (reference sequence). The V gene end was trimmed by 1 base and the J gene end by 5 bases; junction bases not matched to a gene: 7. CDR3 residues: CASSLNDGRGETQYF. The CDR3 bases are TGTGCCAGCAGCTTGAATGACGGGAGGGGCGAGACCCAGTACTTC.

The chain has TRBV7-8 and TRBJ2-1, with D perhaps TRBD2 (6 bases). CDR3 length: 15 residues. V dropped 5 bases and J dropped 10 bases, with 21 bases sitting between them. The V gene's germline CDR1 is SGHVS and CDR2 FQNEAQ. The CDR3 bases are TGTGCCAGCAGCGGCCGGGACTCGGATTACCTGGAGCAGTTCTTC. Translated, it gives CASSGRDSDYLEQFF.

This sequence joins TRBV7-2 and TRBJ2-1; possibly TRBD2 for D (6 bases). V lost 7 bases and J 0 bases, leaving 13 bases between the germline ends. The germline V gene has CDR1 SGHTA and CDR2 FQGNSA. CDR3 size: 15 residues. CDR3 sequence (DNA): TGTGCCAGCACCCCCGGAGGGAGCTCCTACAATGAGCAGTTCTTC. Protein sequence: CASTPGGSSYNEQFF.

This chain links TRBV9 with TRBJ2-1, with 8 bases aligning to TRBD2. The CDR3 loop spans 16 amino acids. J was trimmed by 9 bases and V by 1 base; bases with no gene match: 12. CDR1 and CDR2 from the germline V gene are SGDLS and YYNGEE. CDR3 amino acids: CASSVPLSGSFGEQFF. The DNA of the CDR3 is TGTGCCAGCAGCGTACCCCTCAGCGGGAGTTTTGGTGAGCAGTTCTTC.

The rearrangement uses TRBV3-1 (or the pseudogene TRBV3-2) and TRBJ1-2; a possible D gene is TRBD1 (6 bases). The CDR3 has 15 amino acids. From germline, CDR1 is LGHDT and CDR2 YNNKEL (reference sequence). Between the trimmed V and J ends, which lost 1 base and 5 bases, there was a span of 14 bases. CDR3 sequence: CASSQGKGGFYGYTF. The CDR3 DNA reads TGTGCCAGCAGCCAAGGGAAGGGGGGGTTTTATGGCTACACCTTC.

This chain connects TRBV28 to TRBJ2-2; 9 nucleotides match TRBD1. Losses at the gene ends were 6 bases for V and 1 base for J; bases not matched to a gene: 6. Germline V gene lookup returns CDR1 MDHEN and CDR2 SYDVKM. This CDR3 is built from 16 residues. DNA of the CDR3: TGTGCCAGCAGGCCGAACAGGGGGCTGAACACCGGGGAGCTGTTTTTT. Translation: CASRPNRGLNTGELFF. The full variable domain, in which reference TRBV28 and TRBJ2-2 provide the parts outside the CDR3, is DVKVTQSSRYLVKRTGEKVFLECVQDMDHENMFWYRQDPGLGLRLIYFSYDVKMKEKGDIPEGYSVSREKKERFSLILESASTNQTSMYLCASRPNRGLNTGELFFGEGSRLTVL.

This chain connects TRBV7-2 to TRBJ2-3; 13 bases fit TRBD2. CDR3 length equals 16 residues. V lost 4 bases to trimming and J lost 3 bases; unmatched junction nucleotides: 4. Germline CDR1 is SGHTA and CDR2 is FQGNSA. The CDR3 region is CASSSTSGRGTDTQYF. CDR3 DNA sequence: TGTGCCAGCAGCTCCACTAGCGGGAGGGGGACAGATACGCAGTATTTT.

This sequence joins TRBV6-5 and TRBJ2-7; 7 nucleotides align to TRBD1. The CDR3 extends over 14 amino acids. Trimming cost V 7 bases and J 1 base; bases outside gene matches: 7. CDR1 and CDR2 (germline): MNHEY, SVGAGI. CDR3 in amino acids: CASKGMGQSYEQYF. In DNA, the CDR3 is TGTGCCAGCAAAGGAATGGGACAGTCCTACGAGCAGTACTTC.

The chain has TRBV5-1 and TRBJ1-1; D is unclear. In germline, CDR1 is SGHRS, CDR2 YFSETQ. The CDR3 has 14 amino acids. V lost 4 bases to trimming and J lost 4 bases, with 14 bases between them. The CDR3 here is CASSEARGGTEAFF. CDR3 bases: TGCGCCAGCAGCGAGGCTAGAGGTGGCACTGAAGCTTTCTTT.

The chain joins TRBV30 to TRBJ2-7; D gene uncertain. There are 13 residues in the CDR3. The V and J ends lost 3 bases and 0 bases respectively, with 9 bases between them. The germline V gene has CDR1 GTSNPN and CDR2 SVGIG (reference sequence). The CDR3 spells CAWRKRSSYEQYF. CDR3 nucleotides: TGTGCCTGGAGAAAGAGGAGCTCCTACGAGCAGTACTTC.

The chain uses TRBV28 and TRBJ1-4; maybe TRBD1 (6 bases). The CDR3 is 14 residues long. Germline V gene data show CDR1 as MDHEN and CDR2 as SYDVKM. The V gene lost 5 bases and the J gene lost 3 bases, with 10 bases spanning the gap. This chain's CDR3 is CASSLGGPNEKLFF. DNA of the CDR3: TGTGCCAGCAGTCTTGGGGGCCCTAATGAAAAACTGTTTTTT.

V usage is TRBV5-1 and J usage is TRBJ2-7; possible D gene TRBD1, 6 bases. Germline V gene lookup returns CDR1 SGHRS and CDR2 YFSETQ. This CDR3 region has 14 residues. The V end was cut by 4 bases, the J end by 4 bases, with 15 bases between. The CDR3 sequence is CASSVRDTQYEQYF. The CDR3, as DNA: TGCGCCAGCAGCGTCCGGGACACTCAATACGAGCAGTACTTC.

The chain recombines TRBV10-3 with TRBJ2-3, with 12 bases matching TRBD2. This CDR3 is built from 16 residues. Germline values: CDR1 ENHRY, CDR2 SYGVKD. V lost 3 bases and J lost 1; bases outside the gene matches: 2. The CDR3 is CAISDASGGGTDTQYF. The CDR3 nucleotides are TGTGCCATCAGTGATGCTAGCGGGGGGGGCACAGATACGCAGTATTTT.

This chain uses TRBV6-6 with TRBJ2-3, with 11 bases that match TRBD2. This CDR3 is built from 16 residues. Germline CDR1 MNHNY, CDR2 SVGAGI (reference sequence). J gave up 2 bases and V 5 bases, and 6 bases lay outside the gene matches. This CDR3 is CASSLLAGGLTDTQYF. The CDR3 nucleotides are TGTGCCAGCAGTCTTTTAGCGGGAGGGCTCACAGATACGCAGTATTTT.

The chain uses TRBV25-1 and TRBJ2-2, with TRBD1 identical over 11 bases. Per germline, CDR1 MGHDK and CDR2 SYGVNS. The CDR3 loop spans 18 amino acids. The junction had 8 bases not matched to a gene; V was cut back by 4 bases and J by 1 base. CDR3 protein: CASSGQDRGLMNTGELFF. The CDR3 nucleotides are TGTGCCAGCAGTGGGCAGGACAGGGGGCTTATGAACACCGGGGAGCTGTTTTTT. Using reference TRBV25-1 and TRBJ2-2 for the parts outside the CDR3, the full variable domain is EADIYQTPRYLVIGTGKKITLECSQTMGHDKMYWYQQDPGMELHLIHYSYGVNSTEKGDLSSESTVSRIRTEHFPLTLESARPSHTSQYLCASSGQDRGLMNTGELFFGEGSRLTVL.

The genes are TRBV28 and TRBJ1-3; TRBD1 is a possible D gene (5 bases). Trimming removed 6 bases from V and 3 bases from J, with 15 bases in between. The CDR3 sequence is 15 residues long. Germline V lookup: CDR1 MDHEN, CDR2 SYDVKM. The CDR3 DNA reads as TGTGCCAGCAGCGCACCTGCAGGGCATGGAAACACCATATATTTT. It specifies CASSAPAGHGNTIYF.

The chain links TRBV7-2 to TRBJ1-3; D might be TRBD1 (5 bases). Germline loops: CDR1 SGHTA, CDR2 FQGNSA. The length of the CDR3 is 14 residues. Between the trimmed V and J ends, which lost 7 bases and 1 base, there was a span of 11 bases. The CDR3 here is CASTPGTSGNTIYF. The CDR3 DNA reads TGTGCCAGCACCCCCGGGACTTCTGGAAACACCATATATTTT.

This chain joins TRBV6-5 and TRBJ1-6; D possibly corresponds to TRBD1 (5 bases). The V gene lost 7 bases and the J gene lost 9 bases, with 19 bases spanning the gap. The CDR3 loop spans 15 amino acids. The germline CDR1 and CDR2 sequences are MNHEY and SVGAGI. The CDR3 spells CASTYSRDGSSPLHF. The CDR3 nucleotides are TGTGCCAGCACGTATTCCCGGGACGGGAGTTCACCCCTCCACTTT.

This chain joins TRBV5-1 and TRBJ1-2; 7 nucleotides match TRBD1. Germline V gives CDR1 SGHRS, CDR2 YFSETQ. CDR3 length: 15 residues. V shed 1 base and J 2 bases; nucleotides not matched to a gene: 5. The CDR3 is CASSLTGALNYGYTF. In DNA, the CDR3 is TGCGCCAGCAGCTTGACAGGGGCCCTAAACTATGGCTACACCTTC.

This chain connects TRBV10-3 to TRBJ2-1, with 8 nucleotides matching TRBD2. Per the germline V gene, CDR1 is ENHRY and CDR2 is SYGVKD. This CDR3 region has 14 residues. The J segment lost 3 bases and the V segment lost 4 bases, leaving 2 bases of the junction unmatched. The CDR3 DNA is TGTGCCATCAGTGGAGCGGGAGACTACAATGAGCAGTTCTTC. Translated, it gives CAISGAGDYNEQFF.

V usage is TRBV7-8 and J usage is TRBJ1-1; 8 bases fit TRBD1. This CDR3 comprises 15 residues. Germline V lookup: CDR1 SGHVS, CDR2 FQNEAQ. V dropped 3 bases and J dropped 4; count of bases not matched to a gene: 7. CDR3 sequence: CASSFPLTGGTEAFF. For the CDR3, the DNA is TGTGCCAGCAGCTTTCCTTTAACAGGGGGCACTGAAGCTTTCTTT.